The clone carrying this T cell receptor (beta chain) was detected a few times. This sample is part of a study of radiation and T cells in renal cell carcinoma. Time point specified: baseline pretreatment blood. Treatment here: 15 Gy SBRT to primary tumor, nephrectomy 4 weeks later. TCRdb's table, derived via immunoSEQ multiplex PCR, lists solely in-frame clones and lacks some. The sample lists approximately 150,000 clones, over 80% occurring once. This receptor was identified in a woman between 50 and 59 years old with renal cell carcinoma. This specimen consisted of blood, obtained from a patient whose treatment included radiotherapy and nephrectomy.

The CDR3 is CASNKDSNQPQHF. In DNA form, the CDR3 reads TGTGCCAGCAATAAGGACAGTAATCAGCCCCAGCATTTT. This chain links TRBV6-5 with TRBJ1-5; TRBD1 is a possible D gene (6 bases). The CDR3 extends over 13 amino acids. V was clipped by 7 bases and J by 4 bases, with 11 bases between them. Germline values: CDR1 MNHEY, CDR2 SVGAGI.